Listed here are 8 T cell receptor beta chains from one sample, sequenced in a study of CD8 T cells in ankylosing spondylitis. TCRdb re-called the 5' RACE reads through MiXCR, storing one row per CDR3 protein. The table records 250,000 or so distinct CDR3 sequences, 8% to 11% of them present only once. The sequenced material came from blood, either unsorted or a sorted T cell fraction (not recorded which). The receptors were gathered from a male donor with ankylosing spondylitis or in good health (not recorded which).

This clonotype has a handful of counts. This sequence joins TRBV7-2 and TRBJ1-2, with D perhaps TRBD1 (6 bases). The CDR3 is 15 amino acids. Germline CDR1 reads SGHTA; CDR2 reads FQGNSA. The V and J ends lost 1 base and 6 bases respectively, with 15 bases between them. The CDR3 spells CASSLVHGTQDGYTF. The CDR3 region has the DNA TGTGCCAGCAGCTTAGTCCACGGGACACAGGATGGCTACACCTTC.

This clonotype turned up a few times. V usage is TRBV20-1 and J usage is TRBJ1-4; D may be TRBD1 (6 bases). Trimming cost V 3 bases and J 6 bases, with 14 bases left between them. The germline gives CDR1 DFQATT, CDR2 SNEGSKA (reference sequence). The CDR3 length is 14 residues. DNA for the CDR3: TGCAGTGCTAGGTCCAGGGGCTATTATGAAAAACTGTTTTTT. Translated, it gives CSARSRGYYEKLFF.

This clonotype was seen ten or more times. The chain joins TRBV3-1 to TRBJ2-1; TRBD1 might be the D (6 bases). The CDR3 totals 12 residues. V lost 8 bases and J 9 bases, leaving 14 bases between the germline ends. The germline V gene encodes CDR1 LGHDT and CDR2 YNNKEL (reference sequence). This CDR3 is CASLGVGAEQFF. Written as DNA, the CDR3 is TGTGCCAGCTTAGGTGTGGGGGCTGAGCAGTTCTTC.

The chain carries TRBV5-1 and TRBJ1-6; no definite D call. CDR3 length: 17 amino acids. The V and J ends lost 2 bases and 0 bases respectively, with 12 bases between them. Germline CDR1 SGHRS, CDR2 YFSETQ. CDR3 DNA: TGCGCCAGCAGCTTAGCCAACTCAAGCTCCTATAATTCACCCCTCCACTTT. It translates to CASSLANSSSYNSPLHF. Based on the CDR3 plus reference TRBV5-1 and TRBJ1-6, the full variable domain is KAGVTQTPRYLIKTRGQQVTLSCSPISGHRSVSWYQQTPGQGLQFLFEYFSETQRNKGNFPGRFSGRQFSNSRSEMNVSTLELGDSALYLCASSLANSSSYNSPLHFGNGTRLTVT.

This clonotype was picked up many times. The chain uses TRBV2 and TRBJ2-1; D possibly corresponds to TRBD1 (6 bases). CDR1 is SNHLY, CDR2 FYNNEI, per germline. V shed 6 bases and J shed 1 base, with 10 bases lying between them. The CDR3 runs 14 residues. The CDR3 is CASRTDRSYNEQFF. CDR3 nucleotide sequence: TGTGCCAGCAGGACCGACAGGTCCTACAATGAGCAGTTCTTC.

This clonotype came up a few times. The gene calls are TRBV30 and TRBJ2-5; possible D gene TRBD1, 6 bases. Trimming cost V 1 base and J 5 bases, with 14 bases left between them. CDR3 length: 14 amino acids. From germline, CDR1 is GTSNPN and CDR2 SVGIG (reference sequence). CDR3 sequence reads: CAWSADRQAETQYF. Written as DNA, the CDR3 is TGTGCCTGGAGTGCCGACAGGCAGGCGGAGACCCAGTACTTC.

This clonotype was recorded many times. The J gene is TRBJ2-7, the V gene TRBV20-1; D is possibly TRBD1 (6 bases). CDR1 and CDR2 from the germline V gene are DFQATT and SNEGSKA (reference sequence). The CDR3 is 13 residues long. Between the trimmed V and J ends, which lost 6 bases and 2 bases, there was a span of 14 bases. CDR3 region: CSAADRSPYEQYF. CDR3 coding DNA: TGCAGTGCCGCGGACAGATCTCCCTACGAGCAGTACTTC.

This clonotype occurred many times. The rearrangement uses TRBV12-3 or TRBV12-4 and TRBJ1-1; unclear D gene. V was clipped by 3 bases and J by 1 base, with 15 bases between them. The CDR3 runs to 16 residues. The CDR3 nucleotides read TGTGCCAGCAGTTTTTTAGATCTTGTTGGGAACACTGAAGCTTTCTTT. This encodes CASSFLDLVGNTEAFF.